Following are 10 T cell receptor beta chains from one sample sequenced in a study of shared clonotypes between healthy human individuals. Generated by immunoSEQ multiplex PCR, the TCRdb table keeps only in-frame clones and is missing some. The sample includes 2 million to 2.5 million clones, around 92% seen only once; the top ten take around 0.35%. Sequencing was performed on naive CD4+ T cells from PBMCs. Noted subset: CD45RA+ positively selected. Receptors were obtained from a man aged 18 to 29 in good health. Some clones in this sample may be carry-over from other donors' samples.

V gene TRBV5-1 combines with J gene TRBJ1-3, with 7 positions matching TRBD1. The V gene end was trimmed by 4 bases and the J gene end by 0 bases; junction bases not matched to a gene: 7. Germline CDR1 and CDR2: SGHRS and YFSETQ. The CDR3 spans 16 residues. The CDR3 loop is CASSMTGPPSGNTIYF. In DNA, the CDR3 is TGCGCCAGCAGCATGACAGGGCCGCCCTCTGGAAACACCATATATTTT.

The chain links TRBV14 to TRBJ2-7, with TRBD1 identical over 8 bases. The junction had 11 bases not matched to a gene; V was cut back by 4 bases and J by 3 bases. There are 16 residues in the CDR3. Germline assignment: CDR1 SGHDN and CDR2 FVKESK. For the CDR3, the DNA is TGTGCCAGCAGCCCCTTAAAAGGACAGGGAGACTACGAGCAGTACTTC. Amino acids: CASSPLKGQGDYEQYF.

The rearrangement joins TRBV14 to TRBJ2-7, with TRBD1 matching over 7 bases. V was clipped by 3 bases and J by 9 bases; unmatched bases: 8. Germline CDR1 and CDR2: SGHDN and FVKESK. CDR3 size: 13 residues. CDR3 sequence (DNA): TGTGCCAGCAGCCAGCACCGGGACAGAAGGCAGTACTTC. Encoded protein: CASSQHRDRRQYF.

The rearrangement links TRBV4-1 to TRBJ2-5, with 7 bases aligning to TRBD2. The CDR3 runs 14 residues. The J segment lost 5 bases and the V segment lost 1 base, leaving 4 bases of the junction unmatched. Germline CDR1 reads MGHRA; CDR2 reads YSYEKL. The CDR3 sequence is CASSQGGGRETQYF. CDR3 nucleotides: TGCGCCAGCAGCCAAGGCGGGGGTAGGGAGACCCAGTACTTC.

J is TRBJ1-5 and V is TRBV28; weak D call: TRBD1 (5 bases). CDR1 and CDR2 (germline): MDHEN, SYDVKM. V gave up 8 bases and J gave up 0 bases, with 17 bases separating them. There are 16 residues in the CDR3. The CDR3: CASLKGSDYSNQPQHF. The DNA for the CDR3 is TGTGCCAGCCTCAAGGGGTCAGATTATAGCAATCAGCCCCAGCATTTT. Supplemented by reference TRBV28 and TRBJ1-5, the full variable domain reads DVKVTQSSRYLVKRTGEKVFLECVQDMDHENMFWYRQDPGLGLRLIYFSYDVKMKEKGDIPEGYSVSREKKERFSLILESASTNQTSMYLCASLKGSDYSNQPQHFGDGTRLSIL.

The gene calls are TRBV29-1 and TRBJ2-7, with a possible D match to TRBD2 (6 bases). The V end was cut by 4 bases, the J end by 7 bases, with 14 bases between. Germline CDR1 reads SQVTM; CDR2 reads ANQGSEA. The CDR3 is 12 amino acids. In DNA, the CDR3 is TGCAGCGTTGGCGGAGGCGGGAAAGAGCAGTACTTC. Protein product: CSVGGGGKEQYF.

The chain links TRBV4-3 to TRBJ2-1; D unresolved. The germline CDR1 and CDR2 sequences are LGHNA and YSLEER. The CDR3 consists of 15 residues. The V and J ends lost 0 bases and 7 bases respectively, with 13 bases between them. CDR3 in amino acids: CASSQETLGGNEQFF. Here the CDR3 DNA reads TGCGCCAGCAGCCAAGAAACCCTGGGTGGTAATGAGCAGTTCTTC.

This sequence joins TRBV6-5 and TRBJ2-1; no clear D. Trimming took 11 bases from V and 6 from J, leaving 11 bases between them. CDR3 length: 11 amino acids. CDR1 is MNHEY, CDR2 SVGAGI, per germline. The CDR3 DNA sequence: TGTGCCTCGACCGTCAGCAATGAGCAGTTCTTC. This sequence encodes CASTVSNEQFF.

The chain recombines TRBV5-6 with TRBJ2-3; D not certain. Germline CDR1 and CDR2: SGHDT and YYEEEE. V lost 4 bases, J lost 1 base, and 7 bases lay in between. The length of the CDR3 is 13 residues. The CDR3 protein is CASSTGRTDTQYF. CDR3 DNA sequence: TGTGCCAGCAGCACGGGTCGCACAGATACGCAGTATTTT.

As DNA, the CDR3 is TGTGCCATCAGTGAGTCCCGCGGGGGAATCGCGGGAGGGTCCTACAATGAGCAGTTCTTC. It codes for CAISESRGGIAGGSYNEQFF. The V and J genes are TRBV10-3 and TRBJ2-1, with 9 bases that match TRBD2. Germline V gene sequence: CDR1 ENHRY, CDR2 SYGVKD. This CDR3 spans 20 amino acids. V gave up 0 bases and J gave up 1 base; unmatched junction bases: 13.